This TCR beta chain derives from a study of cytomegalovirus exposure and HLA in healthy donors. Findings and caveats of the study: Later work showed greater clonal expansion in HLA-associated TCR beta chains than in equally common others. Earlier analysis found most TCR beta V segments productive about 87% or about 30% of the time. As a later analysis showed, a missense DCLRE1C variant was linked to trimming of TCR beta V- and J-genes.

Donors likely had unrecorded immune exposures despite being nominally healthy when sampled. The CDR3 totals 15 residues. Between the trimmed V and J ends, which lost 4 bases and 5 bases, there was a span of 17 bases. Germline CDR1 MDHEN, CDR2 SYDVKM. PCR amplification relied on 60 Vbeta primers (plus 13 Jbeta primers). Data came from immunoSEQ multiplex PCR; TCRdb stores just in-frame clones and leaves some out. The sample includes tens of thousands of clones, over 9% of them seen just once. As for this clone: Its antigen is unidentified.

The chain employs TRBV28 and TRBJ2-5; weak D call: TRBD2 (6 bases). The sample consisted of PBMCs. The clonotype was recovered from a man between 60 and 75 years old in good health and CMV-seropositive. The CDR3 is CASSSLGGLVETQYF. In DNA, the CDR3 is TGTGCCAGCAGTTCACTGGGAGGCCTGGTGGAGACCCAGTACTTC.